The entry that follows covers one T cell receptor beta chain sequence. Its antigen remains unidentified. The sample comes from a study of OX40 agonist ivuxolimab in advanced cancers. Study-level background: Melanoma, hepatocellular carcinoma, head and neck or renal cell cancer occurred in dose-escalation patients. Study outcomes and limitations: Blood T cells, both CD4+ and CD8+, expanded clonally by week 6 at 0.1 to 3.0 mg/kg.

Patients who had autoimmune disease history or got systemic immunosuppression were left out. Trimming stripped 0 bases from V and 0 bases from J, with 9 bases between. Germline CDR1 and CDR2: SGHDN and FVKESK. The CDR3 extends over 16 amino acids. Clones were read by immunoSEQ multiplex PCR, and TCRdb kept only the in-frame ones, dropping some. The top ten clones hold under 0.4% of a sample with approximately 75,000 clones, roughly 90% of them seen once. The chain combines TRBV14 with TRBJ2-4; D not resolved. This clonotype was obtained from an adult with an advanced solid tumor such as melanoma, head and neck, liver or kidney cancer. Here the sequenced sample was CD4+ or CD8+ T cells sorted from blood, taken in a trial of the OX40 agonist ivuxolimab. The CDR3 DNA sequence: TGTGCCAGCAGCCAAGACCTACTGCCAGCCAAAAACATTCAGTACTTC. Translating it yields CASSQDLLPAKNIQYF. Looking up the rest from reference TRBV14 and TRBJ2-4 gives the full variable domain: EAGVTQFPSHSVIEKGQTVTLRCDPISGHDNLYWYRRVMGKEIKFLLHFVKESKQDESGMPNNRFLAERTGGTYSTLKVQPAELEDSGVYFCASSQDLLPAKNIQYFGAGTRLSVL.